The clone carrying this T cell receptor beta chain appeared many times. The target antigen is unknown. The data derive from a study of early T cells in non-severe SARS-CoV-2 infection. Study-wide results and limits: Anti-spike CD8 responses were favored in VDJdb matching, and private and CD4 specificities were missed.

The CDR3 length is 13 residues. The germline V and J ends were trimmed by 6 bases and 5 bases, with 16 bases remaining between them. Per the germline V gene, CDR1 is SQVTM and CDR2 is ANQGSEA. A single record per CDR3 protein comes from TCRdb applying MiXCR to the 5' RACE reads. The sample records 21,000 or so distinct CDR3 sequences, 4.5% to 5.5% being singletons. The receptor's source is an adult who was a healthcare worker with PCR-confirmed SARS-CoV-2 infection or an uninfected control (not recorded which). V gene TRBV29-1 combines with J gene TRBJ1-2, with D perhaps TRBD1 (5 bases). Material for sequencing was whole blood. This chain's CDR3 is CSVAPGTEYGYTF. DNA of the CDR3: TGCAGCGTCGCTCCCGGGACGGAATATGGCTACACCTTC.